Below are 17 T cell receptor beta chains sequenced from a single sample in a study of human T cells and chemical hapten exposure. This sample's time point: patch test 2, 6 weeks after DPC sensitization. Treatment given: therapeutic diphenylcyclopropenone sensitization with weekly scalp DPC. In TCRdb, the RACE reads were re-called with MiXCR into one record per CDR3 protein. The table lists 95,000 or so distinct CDR3 sequences, about an eighth of them singletons. Sequenced material: whole blood, taken in connection with sensitization to the hapten diphenylcyclopropenone (DPC). The origin of the receptors is a woman aged 40 to 50 with alopecia areata. Some clones in this sample may be carry-over from other donors' samples.

This clonotype has a count of ten or more. The chain couples TRBV3-1 to TRBJ2-1; 9 bases line up with TRBD2. There are 17 residues in the CDR3. The V gene's germline CDR1 is LGHDT and CDR2 YNNKEL (reference sequence). The J segment lost 4 bases and the V segment lost 2 bases, leaving 9 bases of the junction unmatched. The CDR3 DNA is TGTGCCAGCAGCCAATTATCAGCGGGGGGCCAATACAATGAGCAGTTCTTC. This translates into CASSQLSAGGQYNEQFF.

The chain links TRBV4-3 to TRBJ2-3; a weak D match, TRBD2 (6 bases). V lost 4 bases to trimming and J lost 3 bases, with 14 bases between them. The CDR3 runs to 15 residues. Germline assignment: CDR1 LGHNA and CDR2 YSLEER. The CDR3 loop reads CASSRNSGLTDTQYF. The DNA for the CDR3 is TGCGCCAGCAGCCGGAATAGCGGATTAACAGATACGCAGTATTTT.

The table lists this clonotype with many counts. The chain carries TRBV30 and TRBJ1-1; no reliable D call. Germline-derived CDR1 and CDR2 are GTSNPN and SVGIG (reference sequence). This CDR3 has 11 residues. The V end lost 3 bases, the J end lost 3 bases, and 5 bases lay between the germline ends. CDR3 in amino acids: CAWRGYTEAFF. The CDR3 bases are TGTGCCTGGAGGGGGTACACTGAAGCTTTCTTT.

This clonotype was counted at least ten times. V and J are TRBV20-1 and TRBJ2-7; the match to TRBD2 covers 12 bases. J gave up 7 bases and V 1 base, and 5 bases lay outside the gene matches. This CDR3 contains 14 residues. Germline-derived CDR1 and CDR2 are DFQATT and SNEGSKA (reference sequence). CDR3 amino acids: CSARGLAGVWEQYF. DNA of the CDR3: TGCAGTGCTAGAGGACTAGCGGGAGTCTGGGAGCAGTACTTC.

J is TRBJ1-4 and V is TRBV5-1, with a possible D match to TRBD1 (6 bases). Germline loops: CDR1 SGHRS, CDR2 YFSETQ. This CDR3 spans 14 amino acids. Trimming cost V 0 bases and J 7 bases, with 10 bases left between them. CDR3 sequence reads: CASSLVQGGEKLFF. CDR3 in DNA: TGCGCCAGCAGCTTGGTACAGGGTGGTGAAAAACTGTTTTTT.

This clonotype was seen a handful of times. The rearrangement uses TRBV11-2 and TRBJ2-7; 8 bases agree with TRBD1. The germline CDR1 and CDR2 sequences are SGHAT and FQNNGV. The V gene end was trimmed by 5 bases and the J gene end by 7 bases; junction bases not matched to a gene: 7. This CDR3 has 13 amino acids. The CDR3 loop is CASSLDRGREQYF. CDR3 sequence (DNA): TGTGCCAGCAGCCTCGACAGGGGTAGGGAGCAGTACTTC.

There are a few counts of this clonotype. The V gene is TRBV19, the J gene TRBJ1-5; 9 positions agree with TRBD1. This CDR3 region has 15 residues. Germline lookup yields CDR1 LNHDA and CDR2 SQIVND (reference sequence). Trimming cost V 9 bases and J 0 bases; bases outside gene matches: 6. The CDR3 sequence is CASRTGAYSNQPQHF. CDR3 DNA sequence: TGTGCCAGCCGGACAGGGGCCTATAGCAATCAGCCCCAGCATTTT.

This clonotype appeared many times. The J gene is TRBJ2-7, the V gene TRBV4-1; 9 bases match TRBD1. V trimming: 2 bases; J trimming: 1 base; junction bases outside the gene matches: 3. The CDR3 is made up of 15 amino acids. Germline CDR1 is MGHRA and CDR2 is YSYEKL. CDR3 nucleotides: TGCGCCAGCAGCCAACCGGGACAGGGATCCTACGAGCAGTACTTC. Its translation: CASSQPGQGSYEQYF.

There are a few counts of this clonotype. The rearrangement links TRBV7-9 to TRBJ2-5; TRBD2 might be the D (5 bases). CDR1 is SEHNR and CDR2 is FQNEAQ in the germline V gene (reference sequence). The CDR3 consists of 18 residues. V was clipped by 5 bases and J by 1 base, with 23 bases between them. The CDR3 loop is CASSPPEILAGRQETQYF. CDR3 coding DNA: TGTGCCAGCAGCCCACCCGAAATCCTCGCGGGCCGCCAAGAGACCCAGTACTTC.

The chain carries TRBV9 and TRBJ2-6; D not certain. CDR3 length: 18 residues. CDR1 and CDR2 (germline): SGDLS, YYNGEE. Trimming shortened V by 0 bases and J by 0 bases, and 13 bases separated the two germline ends. CDR3 protein: CASSVEGLSHSGANVLTF. The CDR3, as DNA: TGTGCCAGCAGCGTAGAAGGGCTCTCGCACTCTGGGGCCAACGTCCTGACTTTC.

This sequence joins TRBV4-2 and TRBJ1-4; D possibly corresponds to TRBD1 (5 bases). Per germline, CDR1 LGHNA and CDR2 YNFKEQ. The CDR3 is 15 amino acids. The ends were cut back, 0 bases at V and 8 bases at J, with 13 bases in the middle. This chain's CDR3 is CASSQETGRDEKLFF. CDR3 nucleotides: TGTGCCAGCAGCCAAGAAACGGGGCGGGACGAAAAACTGTTTTTT.

This chain connects TRBV6-1 to TRBJ1-2, with D maybe TRBD1 (5 bases). This CDR3 has 13 residues. Trimming left V 7 bases short and J 8 bases short, with 17 bases between. Germline V CDR1 and CDR2: MNHNS, SASEGT. The CDR3 reads CASNPRAYGGYTF. CDR3 bases: TGTGCCAGCAACCCCAGGGCCTATGGCGGCTACACCTTC.

This clonotype has at least ten counts. The chain employs TRBV3-1 and TRBJ2-1; perhaps TRBD2 as D (6 bases). The CDR3 sequence is 16 residues long. The germline V gene encodes CDR1 LGHDT and CDR2 YNNKEL (reference sequence). The germline V and J ends were trimmed by 0 bases and 2 bases, with 11 bases remaining between them. The CDR3, as DNA: TGTGCCAGCAGCCAAGATTGGGCGGGGCCCTACAATGAGCAGTTCTTC. As protein: CASSQDWAGPYNEQFF.

The CDR3 loop is CASTGGRNQPQHF. The CDR3 bases are TGTGCCAGCACAGGGGGGCGAAATCAGCCCCAGCATTTT. The rearrangement joins TRBV28 to TRBJ1-5; 7 bases align to TRBD1. This CDR3 contains 13 residues. V lost 7 bases and J lost 4; bases outside the gene matches: 4. Germline V gene data show CDR1 as MDHEN and CDR2 as SYDVKM.

The chain couples TRBV7-2 to TRBJ2-2; D not resolved. CDR3 length: 16 amino acids. Germline assignment: CDR1 SGHTA and CDR2 FQGNSA. V lost 1 base and J 4 bases, leaving 13 bases between the germline ends. The CDR3 DNA reads TGTGCCAGCAGCTTAGGGGCCTCCCCCTCCACCGGGGAGCTGTTTTTT. It yields the protein CASSLGASPSTGELFF.

The chain is built from TRBV18 and TRBJ2-3, with D uncertain. The germline V gene has CDR1 KGHSH and CDR2 LQKENI. The CDR3 consists of 15 residues. Deletions cut 3 bases from V and 1 base from J, with 11 bases between. The CDR3 DNA follows: TGTGCCAGCTCACCTAAAAAGTGGGGCACAGATACGCAGTATTTT. It yields the protein CASSPKKWGTDTQYF.

J is TRBJ2-7 and V is TRBV29-1; possible D gene TRBD1, 5 bases. This CDR3 region has 14 residues. Germline values: CDR1 SQVTM, CDR2 ANQGSEA. Trimming took 4 bases from V and 2 from J, leaving 15 bases between them. The CDR3, as DNA: TGCAGCGTTGCAGGGAATGAAGGACCCTACGAGCAGTACTTC. This codes for CSVAGNEGPYEQYF.